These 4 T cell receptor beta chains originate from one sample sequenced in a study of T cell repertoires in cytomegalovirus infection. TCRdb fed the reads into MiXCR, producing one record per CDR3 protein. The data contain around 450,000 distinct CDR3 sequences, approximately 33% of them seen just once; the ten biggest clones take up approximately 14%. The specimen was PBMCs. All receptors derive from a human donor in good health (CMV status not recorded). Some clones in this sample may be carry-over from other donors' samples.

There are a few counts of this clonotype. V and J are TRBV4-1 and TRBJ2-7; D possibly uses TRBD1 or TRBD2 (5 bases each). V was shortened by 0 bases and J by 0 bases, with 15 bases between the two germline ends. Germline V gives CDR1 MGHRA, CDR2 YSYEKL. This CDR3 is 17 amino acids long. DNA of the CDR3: TGCGCCAGCAGCCAAGAGCGCCGGGACCTCAGCTCCTACGAGCAGTACTTC. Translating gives CASSQERRDLSSYEQYF.

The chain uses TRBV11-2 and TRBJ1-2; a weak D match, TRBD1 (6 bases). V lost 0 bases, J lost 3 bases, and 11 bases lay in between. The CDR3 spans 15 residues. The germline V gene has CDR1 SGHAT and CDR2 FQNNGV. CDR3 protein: CASSLDPGVDYGYTF. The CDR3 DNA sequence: TGTGCCAGCAGCTTAGATCCAGGGGTAGACTATGGCTACACCTTC.

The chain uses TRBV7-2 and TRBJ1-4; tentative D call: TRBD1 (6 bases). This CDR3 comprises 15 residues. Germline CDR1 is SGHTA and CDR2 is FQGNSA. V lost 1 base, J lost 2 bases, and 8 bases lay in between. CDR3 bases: TGTGCCAGCAGCTTAGGGACAGTGACTAATGAAAAACTGTTTTTT. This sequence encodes CASSLGTVTNEKLFF.

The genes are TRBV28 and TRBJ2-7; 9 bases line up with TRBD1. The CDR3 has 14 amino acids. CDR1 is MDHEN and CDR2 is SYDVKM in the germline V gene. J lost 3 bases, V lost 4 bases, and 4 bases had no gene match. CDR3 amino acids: CASSSTDRGYEQYF. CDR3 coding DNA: TGTGCCAGCAGTTCAACGGACAGGGGCTACGAGCAGTACTTC.